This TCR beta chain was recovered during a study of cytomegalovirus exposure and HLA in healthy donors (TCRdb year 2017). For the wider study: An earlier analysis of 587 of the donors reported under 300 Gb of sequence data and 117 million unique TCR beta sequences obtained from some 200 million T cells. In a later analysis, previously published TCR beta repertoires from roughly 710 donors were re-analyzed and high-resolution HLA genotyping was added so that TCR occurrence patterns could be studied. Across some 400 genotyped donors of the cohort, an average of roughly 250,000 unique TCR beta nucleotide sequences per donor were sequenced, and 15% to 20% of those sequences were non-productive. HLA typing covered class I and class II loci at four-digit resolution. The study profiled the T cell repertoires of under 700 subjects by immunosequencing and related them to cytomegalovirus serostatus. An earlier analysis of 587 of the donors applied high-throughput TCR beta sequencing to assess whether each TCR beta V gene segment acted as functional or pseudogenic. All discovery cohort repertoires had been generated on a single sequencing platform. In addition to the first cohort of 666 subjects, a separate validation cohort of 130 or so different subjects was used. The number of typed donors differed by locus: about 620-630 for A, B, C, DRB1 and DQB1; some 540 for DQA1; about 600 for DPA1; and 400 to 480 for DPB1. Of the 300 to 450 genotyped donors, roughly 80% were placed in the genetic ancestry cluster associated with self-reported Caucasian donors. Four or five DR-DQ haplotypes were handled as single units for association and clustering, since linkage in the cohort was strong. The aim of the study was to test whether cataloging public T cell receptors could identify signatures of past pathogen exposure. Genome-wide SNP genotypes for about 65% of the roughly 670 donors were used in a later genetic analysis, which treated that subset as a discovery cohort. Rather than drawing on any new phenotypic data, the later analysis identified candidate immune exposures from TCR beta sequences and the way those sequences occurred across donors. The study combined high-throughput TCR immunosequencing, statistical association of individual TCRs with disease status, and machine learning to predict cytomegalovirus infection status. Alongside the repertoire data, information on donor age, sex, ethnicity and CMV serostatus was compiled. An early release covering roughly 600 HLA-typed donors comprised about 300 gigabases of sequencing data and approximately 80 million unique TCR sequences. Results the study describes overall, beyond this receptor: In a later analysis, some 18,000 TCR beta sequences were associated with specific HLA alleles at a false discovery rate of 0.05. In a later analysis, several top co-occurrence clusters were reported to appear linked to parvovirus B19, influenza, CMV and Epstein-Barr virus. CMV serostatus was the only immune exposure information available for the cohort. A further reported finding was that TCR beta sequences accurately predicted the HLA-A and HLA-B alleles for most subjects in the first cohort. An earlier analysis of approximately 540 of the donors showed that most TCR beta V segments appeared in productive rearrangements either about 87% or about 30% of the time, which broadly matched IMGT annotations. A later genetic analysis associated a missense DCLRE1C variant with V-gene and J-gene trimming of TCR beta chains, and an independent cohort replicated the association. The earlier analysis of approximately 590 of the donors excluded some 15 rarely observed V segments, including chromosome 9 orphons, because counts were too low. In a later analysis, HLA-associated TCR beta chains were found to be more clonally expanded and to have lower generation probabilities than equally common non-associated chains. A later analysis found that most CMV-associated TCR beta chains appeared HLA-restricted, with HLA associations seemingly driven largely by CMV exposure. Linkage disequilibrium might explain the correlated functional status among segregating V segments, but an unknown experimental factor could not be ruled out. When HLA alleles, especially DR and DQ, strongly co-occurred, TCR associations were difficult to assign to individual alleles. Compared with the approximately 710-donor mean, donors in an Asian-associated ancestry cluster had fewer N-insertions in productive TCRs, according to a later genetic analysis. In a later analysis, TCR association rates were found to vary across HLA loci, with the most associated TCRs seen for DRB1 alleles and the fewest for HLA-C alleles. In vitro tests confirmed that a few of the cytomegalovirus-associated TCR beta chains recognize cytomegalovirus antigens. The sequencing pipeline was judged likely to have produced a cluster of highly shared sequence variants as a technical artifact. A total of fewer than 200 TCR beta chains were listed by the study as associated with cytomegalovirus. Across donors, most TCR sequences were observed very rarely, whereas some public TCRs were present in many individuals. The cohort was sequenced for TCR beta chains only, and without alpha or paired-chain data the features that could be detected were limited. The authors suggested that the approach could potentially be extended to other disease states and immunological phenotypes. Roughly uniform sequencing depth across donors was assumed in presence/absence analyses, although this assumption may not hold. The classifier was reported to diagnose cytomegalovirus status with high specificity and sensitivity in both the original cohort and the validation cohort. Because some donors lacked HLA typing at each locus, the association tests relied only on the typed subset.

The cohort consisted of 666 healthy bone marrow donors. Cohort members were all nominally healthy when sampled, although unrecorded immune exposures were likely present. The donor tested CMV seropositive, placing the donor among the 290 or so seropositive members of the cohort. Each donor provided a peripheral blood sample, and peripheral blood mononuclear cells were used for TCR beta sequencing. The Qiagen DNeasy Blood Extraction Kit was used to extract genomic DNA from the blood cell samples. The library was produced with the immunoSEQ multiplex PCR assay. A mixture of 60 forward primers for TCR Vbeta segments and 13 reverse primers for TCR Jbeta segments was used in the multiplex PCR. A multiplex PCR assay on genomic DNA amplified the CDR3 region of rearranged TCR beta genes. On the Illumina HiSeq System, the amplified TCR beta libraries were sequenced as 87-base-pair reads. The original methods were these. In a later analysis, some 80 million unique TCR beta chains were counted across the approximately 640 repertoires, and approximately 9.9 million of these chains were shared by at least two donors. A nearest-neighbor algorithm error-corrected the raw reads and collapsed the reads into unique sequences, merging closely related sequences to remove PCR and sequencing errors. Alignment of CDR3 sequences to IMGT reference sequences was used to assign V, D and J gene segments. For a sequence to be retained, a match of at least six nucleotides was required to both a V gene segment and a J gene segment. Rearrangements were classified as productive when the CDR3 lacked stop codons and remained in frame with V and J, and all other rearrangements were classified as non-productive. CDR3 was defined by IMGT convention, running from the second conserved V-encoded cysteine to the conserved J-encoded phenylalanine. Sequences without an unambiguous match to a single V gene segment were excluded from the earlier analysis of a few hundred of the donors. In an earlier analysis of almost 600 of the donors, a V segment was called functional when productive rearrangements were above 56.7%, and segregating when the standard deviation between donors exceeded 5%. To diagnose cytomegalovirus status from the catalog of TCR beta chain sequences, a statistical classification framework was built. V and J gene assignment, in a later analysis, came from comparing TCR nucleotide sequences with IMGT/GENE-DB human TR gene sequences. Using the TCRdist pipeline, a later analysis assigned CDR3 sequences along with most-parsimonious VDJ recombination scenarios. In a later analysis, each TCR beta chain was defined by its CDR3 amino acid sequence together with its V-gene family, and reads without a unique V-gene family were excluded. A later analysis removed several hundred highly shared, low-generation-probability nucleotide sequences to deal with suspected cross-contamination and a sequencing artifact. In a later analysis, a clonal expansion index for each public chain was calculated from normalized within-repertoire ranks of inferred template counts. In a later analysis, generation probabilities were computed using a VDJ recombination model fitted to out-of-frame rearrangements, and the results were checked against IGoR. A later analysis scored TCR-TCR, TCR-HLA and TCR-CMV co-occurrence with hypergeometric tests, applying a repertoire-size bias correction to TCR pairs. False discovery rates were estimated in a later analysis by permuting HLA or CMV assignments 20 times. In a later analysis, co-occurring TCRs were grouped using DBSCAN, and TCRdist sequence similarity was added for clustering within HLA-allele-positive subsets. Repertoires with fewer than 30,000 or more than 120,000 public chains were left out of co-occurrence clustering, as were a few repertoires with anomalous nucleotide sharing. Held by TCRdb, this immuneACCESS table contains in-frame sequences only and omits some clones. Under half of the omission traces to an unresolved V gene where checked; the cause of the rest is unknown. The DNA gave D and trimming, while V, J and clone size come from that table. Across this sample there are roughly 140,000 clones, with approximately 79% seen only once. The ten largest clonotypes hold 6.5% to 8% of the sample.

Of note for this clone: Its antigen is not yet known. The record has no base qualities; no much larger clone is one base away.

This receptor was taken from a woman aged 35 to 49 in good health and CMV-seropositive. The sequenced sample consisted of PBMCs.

The DNA is as follows: TGTGCCAGCAGTGGTCTAGTTAGATATGAGCAGTTCTTC. Its coded protein is CASSGLVRYEQFF. In this chain, TRBV2 is recombined with TRBJ2-1; confidence is insufficient to name the D gene. The CDR3 runs 13 residues from the cysteine to the phenylalanine. The read is trimmed to its CDR3 DNA, 39 bases read in frame from base 1. V sheds 4 bases and J sheds 8 bases, leaving 12 bases between their ends. The germline V gene gives CDR1 as SNHLY and CDR2 as FYNNEI. The full variable domain, with segments outside the CDR3 supplied by the reference TRBV2 and TRBJ2-1 proteins, appears as EPEVTQTPSHQVTQMGQEVILRCVPISNHLYFYWYRQILGQKVEFLVSFYNNEISEKSEIFDDQFSVERPDGSNFTLKIRSTKLEDSAMYFCASSGLVRYEQFFGPGTRLTVL.